Detailed here is one T cell receptor beta chain. This clonotype has a single count. Its antigen is not yet known. Base qualities are missing; no much larger clone stands one base away. Weak support is all one read offers. This sample was included in a study of vaccination and CD4 T cells after COVID-19 (dated by TCRdb to the early 2020s). Some background on the complete study: Convalescent patients had a positive SARS-CoV-2 result on nasal swab PCR, and of these patients, fewer than ten had mild disease and one had severe disease. Two doses of either the Pfizer-BioNTech BNT162b2 vaccine (n=8) or the Moderna mRNA-1273 vaccine (n=2) were administered to participants. Six males and four females were included in the convalescent cohort, with two Hispanic individuals, seven Caucasians, two Asians and one multiracial person represented. Culture stimuli were overlapping spike peptide pools from SARS-CoV-2 and from the common cold coronaviruses HCoV-NL63, HCoV-OC43 and HCoV-229E. Control cultures used a CEFX viral epitope pool as positive control, an HIV-1 Nef peptide pool as negative control, or no peptide. Post-COVID blood samples from convalescent patients were collected a median of about 110 days after diagnosis, with a range of 35 to 161 days. The spike-specific CD4+ TCR repertoire was compared before and after mRNA vaccination in over nine COVID-19 convalescent patients and a few infection-naive healthy vaccine recipients. Post-vaccine blood samples were taken a median of roughly 75 days after the second vaccine dose, with a range of about 13 to 250 days.

Trimming leaves V shorter by 5 bases and J shorter by 5 bases, with the junction holding 6 bases beyond the gene matches. Taken from the germline V gene (reference sequence), the CDR1 and CDR2 loops are DFQATT and SNEGSKA. The CDR3, from cysteine to phenylalanine, totals 15 residues. Of all the DNA, just the CDR3 is kept, 45 bases in frame from base 1. The study at large found these results: An increase in the median number of SARS-CoV-2-reactive clonotypes from some 20 after infection to 38 after vaccination was observed, but the change was not found to be significant. In convalescent patients, a median roughly 85% of post-vaccine SARS-CoV-2-reactive clones were detected only after vaccination, suggesting vaccine-specific priming. Relatively few convalescent patients were included in the study, and early timepoints after natural infection were not analyzed. Of the vaccine-specific clones in convalescent patients, 304 of 307, or nearly all, reacted only to SARS-CoV-2 spike and did not cross-react with common cold coronaviruses.

The library was generated by PCR. DNA from cultured CD4+ T cells underwent TCR sequencing with the Oncomine TCR Beta short-read assay at the Johns Hopkins FTIC core. The QIAamp micro DNA kit was used to extract genomic DNA from the cultured CD4+ T cells. Oncomine TCR Beta libraries from cultured CD4+ T cells were pooled using unique dual indexes and sequenced on an Illumina iSeq 100. Per the original workflow: Non-productive sequences were filtered out, and CDR3s that did not start with C, did not end with F or W, or were shorter than 7 amino acids were discarded. Antigen-specific clonotypes were identified using the MANAFEST web application through comparison of peptide-stimulated wells with reference and other culture wells. For a clone to be called positive, the clone needed an FDR below 0.05, an odds ratio above 5, and a productive frequency above 0.1% in at least two of three replicate wells. A clonotype counted as cross-reactive if it showed significant expansion both in the SARS-CoV-2 spike wells and in at least one common cold coronavirus spike condition. Using R version 3.6.1, CDR3 homology was evaluated through Levenshtein distances (stringdist) along with unrooted phylogenetic trees (ape). Clones were called with MiXCR by TCRdb after fastp trimmed the public reads at Q25, and only in-frame beta chains were retained. Here each entry gathers all rows of one CDR3 protein and keeps the most common genes and DNA. The V and J calls follow TCRdb's processing rather than the paper's. The table for this sample lists approximately 17,000 distinct CDR3 sequences; more than 50% of them were counted only once. 6% to 8% of the sample rests with the top ten.

In light of the paper, this sample's treatment or condition label describes: approximately nine-day PBMC culture with coronavirus spike peptide pools or control peptides (ViraFEST assay). The study used the ViraFEST assay, which expanded antigen-specific T cells with peptide pools and then identified expanded clonotypes by TCR sequencing. The convalescent patients' positive SARS-CoV-2 PCR tests were from March to December 2020, which was before the Alpha, Beta and Delta variants emerged in the United States. Over 1.5 million PBMCs per well were cultured in IMDM with 5% human AB serum and 9 to 10 IU/ml IL-2, plus 10 ug/ml peptide pools. Half of the culture medium was replaced with fresh IL-2-containing medium on days 3 and 7. After around 10 days of culture, CD4+ T cells were isolated by negative selection with the EasySep CD4+ T cell isolation kit. PBMCs were separated from whole blood using Ficoll-Paque Plus gradient centrifugation and then either used fresh or cryopreserved at -140C. Each culture condition was generally run in triplicate wells.

Specimen: CD4+ T cells from blood, cultured in vitro, collected before SARS-CoV-2 vaccination. The chain couples TRBV20-1 to TRBJ2-3, and 14 junctional nucleotides match TRBD2. This receptor was identified in a human donor who had recovered from COVID-19. The nucleotide sequence is TGCAGTGCTCCCGGGACTAGCGGGGGATTAGATACGCAGTATTTT. Translation gives CSAPGTSGGLDTQYF.